The sequence of this T cell receptor beta chain was determined in a study of blood T cell repertoires in COVID-19. Sequencing used immunoSEQ multiplex PCR; TCRdb keeps in-frame clones, though not all of them. The data contain hundreds of thousands of clones, about 82% of them seen just once; the ten biggest clones take up approximately 2.1%. Participants' reported clinical history set cohort assignment. Recovery meant two consecutive negative NP/OP PCR tests, professional clearance, or resolved symptoms. Germline CDR1 LGHNA, CDR2 YSLEER. Between the trimmed V and J ends, which lost 0 bases and 5 bases, there was a span of 13 bases. The CDR3 is made up of 15 amino acids.

The sequencing sample was made of PBMCs or T cells enriched from blood (not recorded which). The sequence derives from a woman aged 45-65 years who had recovered from COVID-19. The chain employs TRBV4-3 and TRBJ1-2; D remains ambiguous. The CDR3 nucleotides are TGCGCCAGCAGCCAAGAGAGGGCCAGACAATATGGCTACACCTTC. Its protein product is CASSQERARQYGYTF.